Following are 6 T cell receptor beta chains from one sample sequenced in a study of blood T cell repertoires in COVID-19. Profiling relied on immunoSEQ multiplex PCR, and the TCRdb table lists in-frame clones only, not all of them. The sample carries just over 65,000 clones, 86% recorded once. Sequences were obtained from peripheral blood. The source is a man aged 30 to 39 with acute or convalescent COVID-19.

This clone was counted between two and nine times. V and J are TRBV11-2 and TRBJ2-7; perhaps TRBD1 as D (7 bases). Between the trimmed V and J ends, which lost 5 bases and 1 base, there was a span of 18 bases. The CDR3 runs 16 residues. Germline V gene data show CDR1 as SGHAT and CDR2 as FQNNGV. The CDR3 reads CASSGARDSLSYEQYF. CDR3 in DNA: TGTGCCAGCAGCGGGGCGCGGGACAGTCTATCCTACGAGCAGTACTTC.

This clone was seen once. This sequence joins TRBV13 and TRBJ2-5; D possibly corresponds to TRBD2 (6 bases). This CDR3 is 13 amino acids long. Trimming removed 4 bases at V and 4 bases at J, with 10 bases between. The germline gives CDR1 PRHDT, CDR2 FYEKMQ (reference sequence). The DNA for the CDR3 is TGTGCCAGCAGCTCCTACGGGGGAGAGACCCAGTACTTC. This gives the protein CASSSYGGETQYF.

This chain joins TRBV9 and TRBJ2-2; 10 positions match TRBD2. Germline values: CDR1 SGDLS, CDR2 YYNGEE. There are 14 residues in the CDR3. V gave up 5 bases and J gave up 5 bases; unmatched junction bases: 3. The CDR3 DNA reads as TGTGCCAGCAGGGCTAGCGGGAGTACCGGGGAGCTGTTTTTT. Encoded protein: CASRASGSTGELFF.

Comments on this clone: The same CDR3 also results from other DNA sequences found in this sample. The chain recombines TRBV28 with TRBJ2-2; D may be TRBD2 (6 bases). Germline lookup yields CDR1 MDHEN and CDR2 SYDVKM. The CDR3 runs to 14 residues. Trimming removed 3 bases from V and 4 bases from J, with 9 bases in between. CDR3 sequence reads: CASSLGLSTGELFF. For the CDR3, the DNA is TGTGCCAGCAGTTTGGGACTGTCCACCGGGGAGCTGTTTTTT.

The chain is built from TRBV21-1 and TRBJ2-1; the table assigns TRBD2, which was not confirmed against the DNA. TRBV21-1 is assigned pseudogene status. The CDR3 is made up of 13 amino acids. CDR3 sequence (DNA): TGTGCCAGCTCTCCGGGACTAGCGAATGAGCAGTTCTTC. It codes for CASSPGLANEQFF.

The CDR3 region is CASSSRTGAQFF. The CDR3 nucleotides are TGTGCCAGCAGTTCTCGGACGGGAGCGCAGTTCTTC. The V call is TRBV27, the J call TRBJ2-1; D might be TRBD2 (6 bases). CDR3 length equals 12 residues. Trimming pared 4 bases from V and 12 bases from J, leaving 13 bases between. Germline CDR1 reads MNHEY; CDR2 reads SMNVEV (reference sequence).